The TCR beta chain under discussion was sequenced for a study of blood T cell repertoires in COVID-19. Overall study: COVID-19 samples from acute and convalescent phases originated in the United States, Italy and Spain. T cells, B-cell-depleted T cells, or PBMCs provided the cDNA or gDNA that served as material.

Under the authors' procedure: Amplification of reference gene primers provided the estimated nucleated cell counts. Sequencing was performed with immunoSEQ multiplex PCR; in TCRdb, only in-frame clones are kept and a portion is missing. The V and J calls and clone size were taken over from that table, and D and trimming were inferred from the DNA. Among around 300,000 clones listed, over 75% were seen once. V gave up 3 bases and J gave up 6 bases; unmatched junction bases: 6. The CDR3 consists of 15 residues. Germline loops: CDR1 SNHLY, CDR2 FYNNEI. Sequenced sample: peripheral blood. The clonotype originates from a human donor in a cohort sampled during active COVID-19. The rearrangement links TRBV2 to TRBJ2-1, with 9 bases identical to TRBD2. CDR3 protein: CASSERGLAVNEQFF. The CDR3 bases are TGTGCCAGCAGTGAGAGGGGACTAGCCGTCAATGAGCAGTTCTTC.